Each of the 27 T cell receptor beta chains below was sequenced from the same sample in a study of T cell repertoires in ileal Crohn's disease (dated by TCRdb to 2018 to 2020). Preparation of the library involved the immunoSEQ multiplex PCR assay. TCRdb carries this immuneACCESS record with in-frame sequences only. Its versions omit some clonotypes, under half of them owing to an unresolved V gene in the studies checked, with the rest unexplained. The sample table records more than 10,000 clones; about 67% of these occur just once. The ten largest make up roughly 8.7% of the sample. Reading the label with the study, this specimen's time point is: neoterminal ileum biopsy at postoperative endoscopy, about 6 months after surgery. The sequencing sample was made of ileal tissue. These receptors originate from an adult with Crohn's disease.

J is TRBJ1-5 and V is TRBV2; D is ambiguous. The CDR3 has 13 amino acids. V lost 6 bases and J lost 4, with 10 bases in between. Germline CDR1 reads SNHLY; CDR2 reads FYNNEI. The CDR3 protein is CASSSVQNQPQHF. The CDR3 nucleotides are TGTGCCAGCAGCTCCGTACAAAATCAGCCCCAGCATTTT.

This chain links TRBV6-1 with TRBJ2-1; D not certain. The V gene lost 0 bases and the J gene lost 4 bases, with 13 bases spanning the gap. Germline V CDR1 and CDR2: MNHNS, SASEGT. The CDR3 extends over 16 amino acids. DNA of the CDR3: TGTGCCAGCAGTGAAGCGCCACTACCTAATTACAATGAGCAGTTCTTC. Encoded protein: CASSEAPLPNYNEQFF.

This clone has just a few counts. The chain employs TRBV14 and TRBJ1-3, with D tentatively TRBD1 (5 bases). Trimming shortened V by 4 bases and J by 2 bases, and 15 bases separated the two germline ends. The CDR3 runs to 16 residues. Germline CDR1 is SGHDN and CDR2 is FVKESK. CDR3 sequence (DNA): TGTGCCAGCAGCCGTTCGCAGGGTATCACTGGAAACACCATATATTTT. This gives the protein CASSRSQGITGNTIYF.

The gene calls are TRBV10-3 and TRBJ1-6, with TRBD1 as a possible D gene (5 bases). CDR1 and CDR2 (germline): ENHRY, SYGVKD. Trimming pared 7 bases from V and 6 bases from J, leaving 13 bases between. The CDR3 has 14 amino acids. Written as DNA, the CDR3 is TGTGCCATCACCTCAGGGACCCCTAATTCACCCCTCCACTTT. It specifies CAITSGTPNSPLHF.

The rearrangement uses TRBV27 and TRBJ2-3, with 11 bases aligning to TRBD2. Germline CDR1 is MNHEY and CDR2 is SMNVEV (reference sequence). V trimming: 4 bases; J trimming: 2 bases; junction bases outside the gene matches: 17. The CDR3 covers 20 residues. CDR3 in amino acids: CASSSLAGGASSLLTDTQYF. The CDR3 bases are TGTGCCAGCAGTTCGCTAGCGGGGGGCGCCTCTTCGCTTCTCACAGATACGCAGTATTTT.

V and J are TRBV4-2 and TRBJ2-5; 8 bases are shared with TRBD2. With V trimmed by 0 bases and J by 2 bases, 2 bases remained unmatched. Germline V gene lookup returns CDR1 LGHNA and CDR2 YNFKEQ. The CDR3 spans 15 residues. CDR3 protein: CASSQERGGQETQYF. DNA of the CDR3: TGTGCCAGCAGCCAAGAGCGCGGGGGGCAAGAGACCCAGTACTTC.

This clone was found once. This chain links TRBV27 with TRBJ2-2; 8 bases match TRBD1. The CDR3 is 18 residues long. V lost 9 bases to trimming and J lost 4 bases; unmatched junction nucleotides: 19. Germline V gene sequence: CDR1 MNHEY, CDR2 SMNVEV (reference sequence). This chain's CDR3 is CASSPVRTGRSGTGELFF. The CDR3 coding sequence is TGTGCCAGTTCACCCGTAAGGACAGGGAGGTCCGGCACCGGGGAGCTGTTTTTT.

CDR3 region: CASNSETDYNSPLHF. The DNA for the CDR3 is TGTGCCAGCAACTCCGAGACAGACTATAATTCACCCCTCCACTTT. The V and J genes are TRBV28 and TRBJ1-6; D perhaps matches TRBD1 (5 bases). The CDR3 is 15 residues long. The V and J ends lost 7 bases and 3 bases respectively, with 13 bases between them. In germline, CDR1 is MDHEN, CDR2 SYDVKM.

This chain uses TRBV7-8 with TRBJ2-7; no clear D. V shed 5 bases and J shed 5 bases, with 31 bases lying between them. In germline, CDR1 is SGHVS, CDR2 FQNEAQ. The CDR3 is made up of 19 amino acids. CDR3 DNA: TGTGCCAGCAGCCCAAGAAATATCGTTCGGAAGGTACGAGTGAACGAGCAGTACTTC. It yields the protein CASSPRNIVRKVRVNEQYF.

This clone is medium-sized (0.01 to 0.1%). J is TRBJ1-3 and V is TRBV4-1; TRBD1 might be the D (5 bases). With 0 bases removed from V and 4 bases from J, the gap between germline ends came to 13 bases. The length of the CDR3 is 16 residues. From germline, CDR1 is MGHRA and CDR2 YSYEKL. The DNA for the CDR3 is TGCGCCAGCAGCCAAGATATCAGGGTGGGAGGAAACACCATATATTTT. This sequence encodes CASSQDIRVGGNTIYF.

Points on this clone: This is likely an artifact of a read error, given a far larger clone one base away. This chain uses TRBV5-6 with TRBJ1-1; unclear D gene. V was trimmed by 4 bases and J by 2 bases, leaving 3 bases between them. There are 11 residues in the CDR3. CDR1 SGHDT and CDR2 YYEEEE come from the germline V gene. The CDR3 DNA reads TGTGCCAGCAGCCTTAACACTGAAGCTTTCTTT. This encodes CASSLNTEAFF.

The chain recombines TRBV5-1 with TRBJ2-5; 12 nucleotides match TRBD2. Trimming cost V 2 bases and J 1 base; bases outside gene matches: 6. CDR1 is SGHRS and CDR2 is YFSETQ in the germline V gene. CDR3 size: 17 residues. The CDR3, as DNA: TGCGCCAGCAGCTTAGCCCGACTAGCGGGGGCCCAAGAGACCCAGTACTTC. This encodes CASSLARLAGAQETQYF. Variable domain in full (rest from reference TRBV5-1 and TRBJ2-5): KAGVTQTPRYLIKTRGQQVTLSCSPISGHRSVSWYQQTPGQGLQFLFEYFSETQRNKGNFPGRFSGRQFSNSRSEMNVSTLELGDSALYLCASSLARLAGAQETQYFGPGTRLLVL.

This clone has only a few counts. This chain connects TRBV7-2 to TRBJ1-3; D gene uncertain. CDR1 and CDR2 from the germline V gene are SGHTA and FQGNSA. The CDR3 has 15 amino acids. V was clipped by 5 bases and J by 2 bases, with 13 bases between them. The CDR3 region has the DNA TGTGCCAGCAGCCCCCAGGCCGGCCCTGGAAACACCATATATTTT. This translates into CASSPQAGPGNTIYF.

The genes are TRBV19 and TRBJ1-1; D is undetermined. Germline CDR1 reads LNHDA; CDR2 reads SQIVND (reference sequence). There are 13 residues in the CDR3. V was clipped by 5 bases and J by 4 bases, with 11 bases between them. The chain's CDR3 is CASSADLPTEAFF. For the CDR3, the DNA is TGTGCCAGTAGTGCTGACCTACCCACTGAAGCTTTCTTT.

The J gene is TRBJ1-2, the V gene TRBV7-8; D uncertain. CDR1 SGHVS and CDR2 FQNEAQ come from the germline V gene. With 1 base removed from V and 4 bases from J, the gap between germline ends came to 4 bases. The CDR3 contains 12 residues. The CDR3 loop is CASSLGSYGYTF. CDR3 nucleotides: TGTGCCAGCAGCTTAGGGAGCTATGGCTACACCTTC.

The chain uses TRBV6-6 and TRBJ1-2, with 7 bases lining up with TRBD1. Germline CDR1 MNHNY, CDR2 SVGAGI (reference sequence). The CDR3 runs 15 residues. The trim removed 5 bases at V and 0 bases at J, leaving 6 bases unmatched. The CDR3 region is CASSKQTGPNYGYTF. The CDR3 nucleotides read TGTGCCAGCAGTAAACAGACAGGGCCTAACTATGGCTACACCTTC.

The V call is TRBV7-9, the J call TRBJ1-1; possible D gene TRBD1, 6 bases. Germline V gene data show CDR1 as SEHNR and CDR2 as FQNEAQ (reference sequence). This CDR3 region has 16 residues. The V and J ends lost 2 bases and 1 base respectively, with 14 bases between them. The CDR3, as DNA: TGTGCCAGCAGCTTAACCGGGGGCCCCGCGAACACTGAAGCTTTCTTT. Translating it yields CASSLTGGPANTEAFF. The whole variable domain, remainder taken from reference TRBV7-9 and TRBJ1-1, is DTGVSQNPRHKITKRGQNVTFRCDPISEHNRLYWYRQTLGQGPEFLTYFQNEAQLEKSRLLSDRFSAERPKGSFSTLEIQRTEQGDSAMYLCASSLTGGPANTEAFFGQGTRLTVV.

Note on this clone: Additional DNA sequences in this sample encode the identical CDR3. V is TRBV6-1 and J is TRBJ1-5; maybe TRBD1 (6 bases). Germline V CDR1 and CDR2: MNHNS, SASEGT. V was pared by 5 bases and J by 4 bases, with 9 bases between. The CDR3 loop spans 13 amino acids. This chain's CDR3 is CASSSQGNQPQHF. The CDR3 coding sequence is TGTGCCAGCAGTAGCCAGGGGAATCAGCCCCAGCATTTT.

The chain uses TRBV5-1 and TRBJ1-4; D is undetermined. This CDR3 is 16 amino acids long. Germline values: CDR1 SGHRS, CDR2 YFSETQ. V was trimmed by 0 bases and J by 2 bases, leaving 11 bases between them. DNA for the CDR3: TGCGCCAGCAGCTTGGGACATTTGGAGACTAATGAAAAACTGTTTTTT. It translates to CASSLGHLETNEKLFF.

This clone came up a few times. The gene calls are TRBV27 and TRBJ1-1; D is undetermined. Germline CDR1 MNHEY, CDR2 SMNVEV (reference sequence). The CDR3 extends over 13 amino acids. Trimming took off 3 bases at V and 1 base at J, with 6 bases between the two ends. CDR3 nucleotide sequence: TGTGCCAGCAGTTTCGGCCAGAACACTGAAGCTTTCTTT. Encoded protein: CASSFGQNTEAFF.

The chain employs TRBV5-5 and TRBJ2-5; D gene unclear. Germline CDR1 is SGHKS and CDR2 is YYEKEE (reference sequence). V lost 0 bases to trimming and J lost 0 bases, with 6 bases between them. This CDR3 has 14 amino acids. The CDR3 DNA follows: TGTGCCAGCAGCTTGGTTTGGGACCAAGAGACCCAGTACTTC. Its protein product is CASSLVWDQETQYF. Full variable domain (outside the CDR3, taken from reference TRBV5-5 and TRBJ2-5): DAGVTQSPTHLIKTRGQQVTLRCSPISGHKSVSWYQQVLGQGPQFIFQYYEKEERGRGNFPDRFSARQFPNYSSELNVNALLLGDSALYLCASSLVWDQETQYFGPGTRLLVL.

The CDR3 region is CASSFYTSGGWSEAFF. CDR3 coding DNA: TGTGCCAGCAGTTTCTATACGTCGGGGGGCTGGTCTGAAGCTTTCTTT. The chain recombines TRBV27 with TRBJ1-1, with a possible D match to TRBD1 (6 bases). The CDR3 extends over 16 amino acids. Germline-derived CDR1 and CDR2 are MNHEY and SMNVEV (reference sequence). Trimming pared 3 bases from V and 6 bases from J, leaving 20 bases between.

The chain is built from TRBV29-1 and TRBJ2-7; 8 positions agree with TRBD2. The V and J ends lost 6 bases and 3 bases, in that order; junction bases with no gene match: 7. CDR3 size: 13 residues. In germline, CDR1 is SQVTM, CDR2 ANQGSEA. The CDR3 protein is CSVASGYNYEQYF. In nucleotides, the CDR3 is TGCAGCGTAGCTAGCGGGTATAACTACGAGCAGTACTTC.

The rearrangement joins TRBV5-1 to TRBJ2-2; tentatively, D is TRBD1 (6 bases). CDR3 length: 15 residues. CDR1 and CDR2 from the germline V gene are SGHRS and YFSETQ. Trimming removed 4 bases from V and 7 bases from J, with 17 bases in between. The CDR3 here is CASSATSQGFGELFF. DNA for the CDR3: TGCGCCAGCAGCGCTACCTCTCAGGGGTTCGGGGAGCTGTTTTTT.

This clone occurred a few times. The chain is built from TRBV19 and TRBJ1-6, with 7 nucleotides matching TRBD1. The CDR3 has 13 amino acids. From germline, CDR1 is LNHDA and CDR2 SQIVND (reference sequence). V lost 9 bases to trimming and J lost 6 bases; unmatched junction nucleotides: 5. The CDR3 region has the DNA TGTGCCAGCACCAGACAGGGTAATTCACCCCTCCACTTT. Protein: CASTRQGNSPLHF.

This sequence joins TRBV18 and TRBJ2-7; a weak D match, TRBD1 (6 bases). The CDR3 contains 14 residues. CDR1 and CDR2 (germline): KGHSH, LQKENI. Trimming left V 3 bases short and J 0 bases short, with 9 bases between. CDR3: CASSPGTYSYEQYF. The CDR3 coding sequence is TGTGCCAGCTCACCTGGGACATACTCCTACGAGCAGTACTTC.

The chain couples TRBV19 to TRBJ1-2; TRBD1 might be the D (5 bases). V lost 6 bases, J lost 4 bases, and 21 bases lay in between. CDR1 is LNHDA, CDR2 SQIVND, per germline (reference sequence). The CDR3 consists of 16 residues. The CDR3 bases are TGTGCCAGTAGCGATCTGGGGGTCTCTTATGCCTATGGCTACACCTTC. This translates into CASSDLGVSYAYGYTF.